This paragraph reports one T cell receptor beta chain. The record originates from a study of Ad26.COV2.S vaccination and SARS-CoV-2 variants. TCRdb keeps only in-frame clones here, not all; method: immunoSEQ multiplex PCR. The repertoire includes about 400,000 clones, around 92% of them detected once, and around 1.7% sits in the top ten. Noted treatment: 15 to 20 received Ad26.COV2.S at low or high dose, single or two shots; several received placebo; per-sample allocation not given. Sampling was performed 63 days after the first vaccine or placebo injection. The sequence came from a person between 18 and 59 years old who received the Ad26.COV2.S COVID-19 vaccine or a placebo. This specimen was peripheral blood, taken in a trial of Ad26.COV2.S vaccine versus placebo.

The CDR3 DNA sequence: TGTGCCAGCAGCCACAGAACAGGGGGCGCGGACTATGGCTACACCTTC. It yields the protein CASSHRTGGADYGYTF. This chain uses TRBV2 with TRBJ1-2; TRBD1 agrees at 9 bases. The CDR3 consists of 16 residues. CDR1 and CDR2 (germline): SNHLY, FYNNEI. Trimming removed 6 bases from V and 3 bases from J; junction bases left unmatched: 11.